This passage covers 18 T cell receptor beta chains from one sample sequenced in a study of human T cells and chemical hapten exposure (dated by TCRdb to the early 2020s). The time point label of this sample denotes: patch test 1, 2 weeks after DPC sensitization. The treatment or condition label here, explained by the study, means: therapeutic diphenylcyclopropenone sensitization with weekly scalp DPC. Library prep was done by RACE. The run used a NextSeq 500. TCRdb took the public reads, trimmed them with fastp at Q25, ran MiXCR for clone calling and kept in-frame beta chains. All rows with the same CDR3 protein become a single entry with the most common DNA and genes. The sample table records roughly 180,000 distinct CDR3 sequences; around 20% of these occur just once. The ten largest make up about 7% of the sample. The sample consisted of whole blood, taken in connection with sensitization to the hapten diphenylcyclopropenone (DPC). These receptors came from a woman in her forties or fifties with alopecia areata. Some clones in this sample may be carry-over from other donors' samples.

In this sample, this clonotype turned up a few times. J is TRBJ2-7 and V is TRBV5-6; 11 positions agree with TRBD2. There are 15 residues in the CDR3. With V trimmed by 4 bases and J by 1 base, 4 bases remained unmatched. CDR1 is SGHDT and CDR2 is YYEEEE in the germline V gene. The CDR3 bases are TGTGCCAGCAGCCCCACTAGCGGGGGATCCTACGAGCAGTACTTC. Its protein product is CASSPTSGGSYEQYF.

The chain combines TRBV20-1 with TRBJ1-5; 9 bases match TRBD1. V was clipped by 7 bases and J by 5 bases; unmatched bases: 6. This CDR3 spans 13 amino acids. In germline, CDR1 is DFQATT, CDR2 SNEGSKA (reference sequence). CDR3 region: CSVGTGRDQPQHF. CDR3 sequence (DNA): TGCAGTGTCGGGACAGGGAGGGATCAGCCCCAGCATTTT.

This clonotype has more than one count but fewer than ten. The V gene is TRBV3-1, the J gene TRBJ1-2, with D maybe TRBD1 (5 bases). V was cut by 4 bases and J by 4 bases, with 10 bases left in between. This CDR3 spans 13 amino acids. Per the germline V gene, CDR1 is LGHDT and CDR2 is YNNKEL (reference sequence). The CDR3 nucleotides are TGTGCCAGCAGCCGTGGGGGGGGCTATGGCTACACCTTC. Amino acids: CASSRGGGYGYTF.

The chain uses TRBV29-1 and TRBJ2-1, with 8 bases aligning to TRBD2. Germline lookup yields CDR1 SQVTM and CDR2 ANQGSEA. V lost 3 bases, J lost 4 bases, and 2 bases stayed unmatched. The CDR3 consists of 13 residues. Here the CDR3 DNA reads TGCAGCGTTGAGCTAGCGGGTTACAATGAGCAGTTCTTC. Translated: CSVELAGYNEQFF.

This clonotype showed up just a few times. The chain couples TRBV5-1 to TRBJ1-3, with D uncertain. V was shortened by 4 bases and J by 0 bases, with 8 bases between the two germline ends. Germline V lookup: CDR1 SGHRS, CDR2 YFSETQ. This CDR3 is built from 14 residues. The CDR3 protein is CASSPADSGNTIYF. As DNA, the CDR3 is TGCGCCAGCAGCCCCGCCGACTCTGGAAACACCATATATTTT.

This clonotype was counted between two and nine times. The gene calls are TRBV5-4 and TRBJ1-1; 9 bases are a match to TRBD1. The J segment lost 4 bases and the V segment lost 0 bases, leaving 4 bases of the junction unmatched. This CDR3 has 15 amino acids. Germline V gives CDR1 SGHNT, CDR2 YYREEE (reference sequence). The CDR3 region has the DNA TGTGCCAGCAGCTTGGACAGGGGGCCGGGCACTGAAGCTTTCTTT. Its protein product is CASSLDRGPGTEAFF.

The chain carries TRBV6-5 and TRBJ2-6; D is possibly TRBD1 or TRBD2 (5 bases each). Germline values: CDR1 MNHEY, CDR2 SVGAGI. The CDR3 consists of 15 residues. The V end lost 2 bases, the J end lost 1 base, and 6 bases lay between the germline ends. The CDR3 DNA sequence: TGTGCCAGCAGTTACGGGGGATCTGGGGCCAACGTCCTGACTTTC. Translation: CASSYGGSGANVLTF.

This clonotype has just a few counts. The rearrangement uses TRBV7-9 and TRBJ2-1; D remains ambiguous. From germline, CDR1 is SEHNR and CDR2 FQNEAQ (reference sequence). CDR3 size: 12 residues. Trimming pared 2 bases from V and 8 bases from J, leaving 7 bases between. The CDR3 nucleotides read TGTGCCAGCAGCTTAAAGTGGGATGAGCAGTTCTTC. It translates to CASSLKWDEQFF.

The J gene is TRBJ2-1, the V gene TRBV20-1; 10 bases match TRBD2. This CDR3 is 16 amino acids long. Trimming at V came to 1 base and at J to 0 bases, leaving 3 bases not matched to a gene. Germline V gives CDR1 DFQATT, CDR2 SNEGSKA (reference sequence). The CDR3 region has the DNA TGCAGTGCTAGAGCACTAGCGGGAATCTCCTACAATGAGCAGTTCTTC. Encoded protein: CSARALAGISYNEQFF.

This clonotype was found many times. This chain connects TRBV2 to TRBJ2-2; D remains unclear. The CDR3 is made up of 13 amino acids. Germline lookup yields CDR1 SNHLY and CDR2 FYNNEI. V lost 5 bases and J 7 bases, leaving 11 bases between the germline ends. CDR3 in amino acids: CASSLRTDGELFF. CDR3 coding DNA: TGTGCCAGCAGTCTCAGGACGGACGGGGAGCTGTTTTTT.

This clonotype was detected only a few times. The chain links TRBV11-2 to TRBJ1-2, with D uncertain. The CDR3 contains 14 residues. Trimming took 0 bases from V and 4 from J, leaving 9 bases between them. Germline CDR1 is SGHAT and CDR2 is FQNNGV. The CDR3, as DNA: TGTGCCAGCAGCTTAGATAGGGATAGCTATGGCTACACCTTC. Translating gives CASSLDRDSYGYTF.

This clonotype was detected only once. The CDR3: CASSLSRDGWETQYF. The CDR3 DNA follows: TGTGCCAGCAGCTTAAGTCGTGATGGTTGGGAGACCCAGTACTTC. The chain links TRBV7-2 to TRBJ2-5, with D unresolved. This CDR3 comprises 15 residues. From germline, CDR1 is SGHTA and CDR2 FQGNSA. The V end lost 2 bases, the J end lost 5 bases, and 15 bases lay between the germline ends.

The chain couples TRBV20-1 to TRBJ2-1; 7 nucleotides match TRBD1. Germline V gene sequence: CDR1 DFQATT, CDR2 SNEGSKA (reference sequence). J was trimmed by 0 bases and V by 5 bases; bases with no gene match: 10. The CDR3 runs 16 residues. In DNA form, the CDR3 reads TGCAGTGCTTTCCCAGGGGGAGTGAGCTCCTACAATGAGCAGTTCTTC. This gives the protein CSAFPGGVSSYNEQFF.

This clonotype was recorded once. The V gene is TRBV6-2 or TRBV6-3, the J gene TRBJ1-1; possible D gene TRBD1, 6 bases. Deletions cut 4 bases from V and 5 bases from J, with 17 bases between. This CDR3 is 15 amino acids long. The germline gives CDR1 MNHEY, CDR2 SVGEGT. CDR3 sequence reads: CASSLSSGVGTEAFF. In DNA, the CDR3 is TGTGCCAGCAGTTTGTCATCAGGGGTAGGAACTGAAGCTTTCTTT.

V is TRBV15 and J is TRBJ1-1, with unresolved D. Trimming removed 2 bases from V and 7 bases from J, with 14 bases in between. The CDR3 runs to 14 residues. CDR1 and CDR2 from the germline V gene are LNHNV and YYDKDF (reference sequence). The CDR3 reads CATSRPREEGEAFF. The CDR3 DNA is TGTGCCACCAGCAGACCGCGGGAAGAGGGTGAAGCTTTCTTT.

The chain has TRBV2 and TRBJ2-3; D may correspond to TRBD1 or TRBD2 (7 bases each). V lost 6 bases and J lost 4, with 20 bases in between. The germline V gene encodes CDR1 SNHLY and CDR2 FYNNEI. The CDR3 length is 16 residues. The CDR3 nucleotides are TGTGCCAGCAGGATGACAGGGCGGGGGTCAGCAGATACGCAGTATTTT. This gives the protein CASRMTGRGSADTQYF.

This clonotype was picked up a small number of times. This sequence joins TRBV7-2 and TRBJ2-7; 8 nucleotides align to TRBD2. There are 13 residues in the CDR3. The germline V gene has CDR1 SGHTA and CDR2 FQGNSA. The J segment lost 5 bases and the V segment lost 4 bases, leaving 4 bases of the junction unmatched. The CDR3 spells CASSYQTSDEQYF. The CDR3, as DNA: TGTGCCAGCAGCTACCAGACTAGCGACGAGCAGTACTTC.

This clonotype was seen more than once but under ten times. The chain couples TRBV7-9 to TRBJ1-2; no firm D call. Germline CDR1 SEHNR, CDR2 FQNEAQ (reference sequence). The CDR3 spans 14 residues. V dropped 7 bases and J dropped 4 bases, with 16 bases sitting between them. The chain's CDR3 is CASTLDTAPYGYTF. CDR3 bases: TGTGCCAGCACCCTTGACACTGCACCCTATGGCTACACCTTC.